This T cell receptor (beta chain) was identified in a study of CD8+ T cells in alopecia areata. Researchers picked out CD4+ and CD8+ T cells from PBMCs by sorting. The CDR3 runs 17 residues. Germline assignment: CDR1 MDHEN and CDR2 SYDVKM. The trim removed 1 base at V and 0 bases at J, leaving 7 bases unmatched. Extraction of RNA preceded its reverse transcription into cDNA, which served as the sequencing template. TCRdb keeps only in-frame clones here, not all; method: immunoSEQ multiplex PCR. The data contain 70,000 to 95,000 clones, about 53% of them singletons. This clonotype originated in a human donor with alopecia areata. The chain recombines TRBV28 with TRBJ2-3; TRBD2 matches 7 bases. Sequenced: NKG2D-high CD8+ T cells sorted from blood. This CDR3 is CASSLSVSAGSTDTQYF. The CDR3 nucleotides are TGTGCCAGCAGTTTATCAGTATCAGCGGGGAGCACAGATACGCAGTATTTT.